A selection of T cell receptor beta chains follows, all from one sample in a study of cytotoxic CD8 clonotypes in ibrutinib-treated CLL. Assay used: immunoSEQ multiplex PCR; TCRdb lists only in-frame clones, some missing. The profile shows 150,000 to 200,000 clones, 70% to 90% of them singletons. The material was PBMCs, obtained at disease progression, from a patient treated with ibrutinib. Source of these receptors: a human donor with chronic lymphocytic leukemia. Each CDR3 is given with its conserved first and last residue. The order of the fields is D gene, V gene, J gene, clone size, CDR3 protein, CDR3 DNA. D genes are given only for firm matches. Clone size, where shown, is once, few, many, or a class for clones that have expanded.

d_call: NA
v_call: TRBV1
j_call: TRBJ2-5
clone_size: once
cdr3_aa: CTSSQPTPRDSWGQETQYF
cdr3_nt: TGCACCAGCAGCCAACCCACGCCGAGGGACAGTTGGGGGCAAGAGACCCAGTACTTC

d_call: NA
v_call: TRBV5-8
j_call: TRBJ2-3
clone_size: NA
cdr3_aa: CASRYWYLSSTDTQYF
cdr3_nt: TGTGCCAGCAGGTATTGGTATTTGTCTAGCACAGATACGCAGTATTTT

d_call: NA
v_call: TRBV21-1
j_call: TRBJ2-7
clone_size: NA
cdr3_aa: CASSKLRRENPFEQYF
cdr3_nt: TGTGCCAGCAGCAAGCTTCGCCGGGAAAACCCCTTCGAGCAGTACTTC

d_call: NA
v_call: TRBV12-5
j_call: TRBJ1-4
clone_size: once
cdr3_aa: CATGADEKLFF
cdr3_nt: TGTGCTACTGGGGCGGATGAAAAACTGTTTTTT

d_call: NA
v_call: TRBV11-3
j_call: TRBJ1-1
clone_size: NA
cdr3_aa: CASSSGRSNTEAFF
cdr3_nt: TGTGCCAGCAGTTCAGGGAGAAGCAACACTGAAGCTTTCTTT

d_call: NA
v_call: TRBV10-3
j_call: TRBJ2-5
clone_size: NA
cdr3_aa: CACQDLGETQYF
cdr3_nt: TGTGCCTGCCAGGATCTGGGGGAGACCCAGTACTTC

d_call: NA
v_call: TRBV5-1
j_call: TRBJ2-6
clone_size: NA
cdr3_aa: CASSLDSSGANVLTF
cdr3_nt: TGCGCCAGCAGCTTAGATTCCTCTGGGGCCAACGTCCTGACTTTC

d_call: TRBD1
v_call: TRBV18
j_call: TRBJ2-7
clone_size: NA
cdr3_aa: CASSRGQGASEQYF
cdr3_nt: TGTGCCAGCTCACGGGGACAGGGGGCAAGCGAGCAGTACTTC

d_call: NA
v_call: TRBV28
j_call: TRBJ2-1
clone_size: NA
cdr3_aa: CASSLINEQFF
cdr3_nt: TGTGCCAGCAGTCTGATCAATGAGCAGTTCTTC

d_call: NA
v_call: TRBV7-8
j_call: TRBJ1-5
clone_size: NA
cdr3_aa: CASSPDFLNSNQPQHF
cdr3_nt: TGTGCCAGCAGCCCCGATTTCCTTAATAGCAATCAGCCCCAGCATTTT

d_call: TRBD2
v_call: TRBV11-1
j_call: TRBJ2-7
clone_size: many
cdr3_aa: CASSLGLAAAYEQYF
cdr3_nt: TGTGCCAGCAGCCTGGGACTAGCGGCCGCCTACGAGCAGTACTTC

d_call: NA
v_call: TRBV30
j_call: TRBJ1-5
clone_size: NA
cdr3_aa: CAWSVFGELGNQPQHF
cdr3_nt: TGTGCCTGGAGTGTTTTTGGGGAGCTAGGCAATCAGCCCCAGCATTTT

d_call: NA
v_call: TRBV18
j_call: TRBJ1-5
clone_size: NA
cdr3_aa: CASSPKDSNQPQHF
cdr3_nt: TGTGCCAGCTCACCAAAGGACAGTAATCAGCCCCAGCATTTT

d_call: NA
v_call: TRBV5-1
j_call: TRBJ2-7
clone_size: NA
cdr3_aa: CASSPLGDLGSYEQYF
cdr3_nt: TGCGCCAGCAGCCCGCTGGGGGACTTGGGGAGCTACGAGCAGTACTTC

d_call: NA
v_call: TRBV5-1
j_call: TRBJ1-1
clone_size: NA
cdr3_aa: CASSLDSVNTEAFF
cdr3_nt: TGCGCCAGCAGCTTGGACAGCGTGAACACTGAAGCTTTCTTT

d_call: TRBD1
v_call: TRBV30
j_call: TRBJ2-7
clone_size: NA
cdr3_aa: CAWKRGQDYEQYF
cdr3_nt: TGTGCCTGGAAAAGGGGACAGGACTACGAGCAGTACTTC

d_call: TRBD2
v_call: TRBV5-1
j_call: TRBJ2-1
clone_size: many
cdr3_aa: CASSLIVRAGDEQFF
cdr3_nt: TGCGCCAGCAGCCTGATTGTCCGAGCGGGAGATGAGCAGTTCTTC

d_call: TRBD2
v_call: TRBV19
j_call: TRBJ2-1
clone_size: NA
cdr3_aa: CASSISGPGTSDYNEQFF
cdr3_nt: TGTGCCAGTAGTATTTCCGGGCCCGGGACTAGCGACTACAATGAGCAGTTCTTC

d_call: NA
v_call: TRBV28
j_call: TRBJ2-3
clone_size: NA
cdr3_aa: CASSPRSWSGRSTDTQYF
cdr3_nt: TGTGCCAGCAGCCCCCGATCTTGGAGCGGCAGGTCCACAGATACGCAGTATTTT

d_call: NA
v_call: TRBV11-2
j_call: TRBJ1-4
clone_size: NA
cdr3_aa: CASSLDVEKLFF
cdr3_nt: TGTGCCAGCAGCTTAGATGTGGAAAAACTGTTTTTT

d_call: TRBD2
v_call: TRBV5-6
j_call: TRBJ2-3
clone_size: NA
cdr3_aa: CASSFLGTSKDTQYF
cdr3_nt: TGTGCCAGCAGCTTTTTGGGGACTAGCAAAGATACGCAGTATTTT

d_call: NA
v_call: TRBV27
j_call: TRBJ2-5
clone_size: NA
cdr3_aa: CASSLGPGRETQYF
cdr3_nt: TGTGCCAGCAGTTTAGGGCCAGGGCGGGAGACCCAGTACTTC

d_call: TRBD1
v_call: TRBV15
j_call: TRBJ2-7
clone_size: NA
cdr3_aa: CATSRVGQGAIYEQYF
cdr3_nt: TGTGCCACCAGCAGAGTTGGACAGGGGGCAATCTACGAGCAGTACTTC

d_call: TRBD2
v_call: TRBV29-1
j_call: TRBJ2-1
clone_size: NA
cdr3_aa: CSALRTSGYGEQFF
cdr3_nt: TGCAGCGCTCTAAGGACTAGTGGTTATGGGGAGCAGTTCTTC

d_call: TRBD2
v_call: TRBV11-3
j_call: TRBJ2-1
clone_size: NA
cdr3_aa: CASSLGTSGRNEQFF
cdr3_nt: TGTGCCAGCAGCCTTGGGACTAGCGGGAGAAATGAGCAGTTCTTC

d_call: TRBD1
v_call: TRBV28
j_call: TRBJ2-7
clone_size: NA
cdr3_aa: CASSPPGQGSYEQYF
cdr3_nt: TGTGCCAGCAGTCCGCCGGGACAGGGCTCCTACGAGCAGTACTTC

d_call: NA
v_call: TRBV5-4
j_call: TRBJ2-1
clone_size: once
cdr3_aa: CASSAGTPRYNEQFF
cdr3_nt: TGTGCCAGCAGCGCCGGGACTCCCAGATACAATGAGCAGTTCTTC

d_call: NA
v_call: TRBV19
j_call: TRBJ2-7
clone_size: NA
cdr3_aa: CASSIGPLRGGSYEQYF
cdr3_nt: TGTGCCAGTAGTATAGGCCCTCTGAGGGGAGGCTCCTACGAGCAGTACTTC

d_call: TRBD2
v_call: TRBV5-8
j_call: TRBJ2-1
clone_size: NA
cdr3_aa: CASSTMRRSGSINEQFF
cdr3_nt: TGTGCCAGCAGCACGATGAGGAGGAGCGGGAGCATAAATGAGCAGTTCTTC

d_call: TRBD2
v_call: TRBV7-3
j_call: TRBJ2-5
clone_size: NA
cdr3_aa: CASSLGLAEETQYF
cdr3_nt: TGTGCCAGCAGCTTGGGACTAGCGGAAGAGACCCAGTACTTC

d_call: NA
v_call: TRBV6-6
j_call: TRBJ2-7
clone_size: NA
cdr3_aa: CASRTGRGMLAYEQYF
cdr3_nt: TGTGCCAGCAGGACAGGACGGGGCATGCTGGCCTACGAGCAGTACTTC

d_call: NA
v_call: TRBV14
j_call: TRBJ2-2
clone_size: NA
cdr3_aa: CASSHLTGELFF
cdr3_nt: TGTGCCAGCAGCCACCTCACCGGGGAGCTGTTTTTT

d_call: NA
v_call: TRBV9
j_call: TRBJ1-4
clone_size: NA
cdr3_aa: CASSAGQSTNEKLFF
cdr3_nt: TGTGCCAGCAGCGCCGGACAGTCAACTAATGAAAAACTGTTTTTT

d_call: NA
v_call: TRBV18
j_call: TRBJ2-7
clone_size: NA
cdr3_aa: CASSLLEASDSFVGQYF
cdr3_nt: TGTGCCAGCTCGCTCCTTGAGGCTAGCGACTCCTTTGTAGGGCAGTACTTC

d_call: TRBD1
v_call: TRBV11-3
j_call: TRBJ1-4
clone_size: NA
cdr3_aa: CASSFRGANEKLFF
cdr3_nt: TGTGCCAGCAGCTTCAGGGGGGCGAATGAAAAACTGTTTTTT

d_call: TRBD1
v_call: TRBV19
j_call: TRBJ2-7
clone_size: NA
cdr3_aa: CASSIDDRGYEQYF
cdr3_nt: TGTGCCAGTAGTATAGACGACAGGGGATACGAGCAGTACTTC

d_call: TRBD1
v_call: TRBV19
j_call: TRBJ2-1
clone_size: NA
cdr3_aa: CASSSAGGLLGPYNEQFF
cdr3_nt: TGTGCCAGTAGTAGCGCAGGGGGCCTTCTCGGCCCTTACAATGAGCAGTTCTTC

d_call: NA
v_call: TRBV9
j_call: TRBJ1-4
clone_size: once
cdr3_aa: CASSVVVGVGEKLFF
cdr3_nt: TGTGCCAGCAGCGTAGTTGTAGGCGTTGGGGAAAAACTGTTTTTT

d_call: TRBD2
v_call: TRBV18
j_call: TRBJ2-1
clone_size: once
cdr3_aa: CASSSTPASGSVNEQFF
cdr3_nt: TGTGCCAGCTCATCGACCCCGGCTAGCGGGAGTGTTAATGAGCAGTTCTTC

d_call: TRBD2
v_call: TRBV5-1
j_call: TRBJ2-5
clone_size: NA
cdr3_aa: CASSSRGSDPRETQYF
cdr3_nt: TGCGCCAGCAGCTCGCGCGGGAGTGACCCCCGAGAGACCCAGTACTTC

d_call: NA
v_call: TRBV19
j_call: TRBJ2-6
clone_size: NA
cdr3_aa: CASSTFSGANVLTF
cdr3_nt: TGTGCCAGTAGTACGTTCTCTGGGGCCAACGTCCTGACTTTC